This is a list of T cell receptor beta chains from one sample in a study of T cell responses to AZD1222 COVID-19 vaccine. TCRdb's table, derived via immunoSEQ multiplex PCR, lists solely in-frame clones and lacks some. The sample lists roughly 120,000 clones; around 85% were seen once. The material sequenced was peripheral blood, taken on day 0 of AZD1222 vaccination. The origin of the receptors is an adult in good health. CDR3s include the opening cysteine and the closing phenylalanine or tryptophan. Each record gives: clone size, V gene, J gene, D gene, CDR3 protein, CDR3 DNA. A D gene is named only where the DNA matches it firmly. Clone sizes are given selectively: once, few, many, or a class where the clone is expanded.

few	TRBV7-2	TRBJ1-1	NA	CASSLGKWNTEAFF	TGTGCCAGCAGCTTAGGGAAGTGGAACACTGAAGCTTTCTTT
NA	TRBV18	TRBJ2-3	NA	CASSPYTDTQYF	TGTGCCAGCTCACCCTACACAGATACGCAGTATTTT
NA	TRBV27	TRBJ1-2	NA	CASSLRFNYGYTF	TGTGCCAGCAGTTTAAGGTTCAACTATGGCTACACCTTC
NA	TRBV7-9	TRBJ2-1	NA	CASSLGGKNEQFF	TGTGCCAGCAGCTTAGGCGGGAAAAATGAGCAGTTCTTC
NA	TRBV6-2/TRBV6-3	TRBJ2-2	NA	CASSRWTTAPGELFF	TGTGCCAGCAGCCGGTGGACTACCGCCCCCGGGGAGCTGTTTTTT
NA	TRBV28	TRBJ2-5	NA	CASSLLGSFETQYF	TGTGCCAGCAGTTTATTGGGGTCCTTCGAGACCCAGTACTTC
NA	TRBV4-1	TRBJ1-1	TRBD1	CASSQGQGMGNTEAFF	TGCGCCAGCAGCCAAGGACAGGGGATGGGGAACACTGAAGCTTTCTTT
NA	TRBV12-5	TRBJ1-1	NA	CASGPEPLNTEAFF	TGTGCTAGTGGTCCGGAGCCTTTGAACACTGAAGCTTTCTTT
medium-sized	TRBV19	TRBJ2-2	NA	CASSYGYTGELFF	TGTGCCAGTAGTTATGGCTACACCGGGGAGCTGTTTTTT
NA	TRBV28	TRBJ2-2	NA	CASSPPPPNTGELFF	TGTGCCAGCAGCCCCCCCCCTCCTAACACCGGGGAGCTGTTTTTT
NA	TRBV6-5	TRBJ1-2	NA	CASIRRGETNYGYTF	TGTGCCAGCATAAGGAGGGGAGAAACTAACTATGGCTACACCTTC
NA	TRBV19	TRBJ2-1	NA	CASSIGKGGSSYNEQFF	TGTGCCAGTAGTATAGGGAAGGGGGGAAGCTCCTACAATGAGCAGTTCTTC
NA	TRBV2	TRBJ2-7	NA	CASSESSANYEQYF	TGTGCCAGCAGTGAATCTAGCGCCAACTACGAGCAGTACTTC
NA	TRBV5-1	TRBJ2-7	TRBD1	CATSPTGTYEQYF	TGCGCCACCTCCCCGACAGGGACCTACGAGCAGTACTTC
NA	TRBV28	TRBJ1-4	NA	CASLGSLGEKLFF	TGTGCCAGCCTCGGATCCCTTGGTGAAAAACTGTTTTTT
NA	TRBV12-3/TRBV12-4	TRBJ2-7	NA	CASSFGGSEQYF	TGTGCCAGCAGTTTCGGGGGCAGCGAGCAGTACTTC
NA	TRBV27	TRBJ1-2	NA	CASSLGQGVPPYGYTF	TGTGCCAGCAGTTTAGGCCAGGGTGTACCCCCCTATGGCTACACCTTC
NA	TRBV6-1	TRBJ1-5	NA	CASSDIGEGNQPQHF	TGTGCCAGCAGTGACATCGGAGAGGGCAATCAGCCCCAGCATTTT
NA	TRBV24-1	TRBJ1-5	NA	CATRLSQGWRGNQPQHF	TGTGCCACCAGGCTTTCCCAGGGGTGGAGGGGCAATCAGCCCCAGCATTTT
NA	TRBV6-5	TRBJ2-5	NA	CASNRGSYQETQYF	TGTGCCAGCAATCGGGGTTCCTATCAAGAGACCCAGTACTTC
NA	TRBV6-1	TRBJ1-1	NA	CASSEAVEAFF	TGTGCCAGCAGTGAAGCAGTGGAAGCTTTCTTT
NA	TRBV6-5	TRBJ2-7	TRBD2	CASTTGTSGGYEQYF	TGTGCCAGCACTACCGGGACTAGTGGCGGCTACGAGCAGTACTTC
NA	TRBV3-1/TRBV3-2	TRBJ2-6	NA	CASSQVWGSGANVLTF	TGTGCCAGCAGCCAAGTATGGGGCTCTGGGGCCAACGTCCTGACTTTC
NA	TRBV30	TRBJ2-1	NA	CAWGGGSAYNEQFF	TGTGCCTGGGGAGGGGGGAGCGCCTACAATGAGCAGTTCTTC
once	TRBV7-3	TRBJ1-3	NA	CASSSSGGNTIYF	TGTGCCAGCAGCTCCTCTGGGGGAAACACCATATATTTT
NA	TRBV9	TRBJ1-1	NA	CASSVVGLNTEAFF	TGTGCCAGCAGCGTAGTAGGACTGAACACTGAAGCTTTCTTT
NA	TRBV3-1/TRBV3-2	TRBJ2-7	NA	CASSPTSPGRSSYEQYF	TGTGCCAGCAGCCCCACGTCCCCAGGGAGGAGCTCCTACGAGCAGTACTTC
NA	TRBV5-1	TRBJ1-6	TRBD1	CASSPSQGGSYNSPLHF	TGCGCCAGCAGCCCAAGTCAGGGGGGCTCCTATAATTCACCCCTCCACTTT
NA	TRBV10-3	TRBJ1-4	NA	CAISGENEKLFF	TGTGCCATCAGTGGGGAGAATGAAAAACTGTTTTTT
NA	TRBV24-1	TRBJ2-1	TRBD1	CATSDRTGGSYNEQFF	TGTGCCACCAGTGACCGGACAGGGGGCTCCTACAATGAGCAGTTCTTC
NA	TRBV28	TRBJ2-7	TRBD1	CASRLRTGTYEQYF	TGTGCCAGCAGACTACGGACAGGGACTTACGAGCAGTACTTC
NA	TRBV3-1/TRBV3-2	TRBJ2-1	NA	CASSQAGYNEQFF	TGTGCCAGCAGCCAAGCCGGGTACAATGAGCAGTTCTTC
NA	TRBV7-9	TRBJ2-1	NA	CASSLGGQGRRLGEQFF	TGTGCCAGCAGCTTAGGAGGGCAGGGGAGACGGCTCGGTGAGCAGTTCTTC
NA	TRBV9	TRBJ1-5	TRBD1	CASSEGQGGRPQHF	TGTGCCAGCAGCGAGGGACAGGGAGGGAGGCCCCAGCATTTT
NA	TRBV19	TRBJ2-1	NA	CASSLGEVYNEQFF	TGTGCCAGTAGCCTAGGAGAAGTTTACAATGAGCAGTTCTTC
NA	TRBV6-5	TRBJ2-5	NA	CASSLTGPPETQYF	TGTGCCAGCAGCCTGACAGGACCACCAGAGACCCAGTACTTC
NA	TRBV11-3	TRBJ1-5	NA	CAYDRKSNQPQHF	TGTGCCTACGACAGGAAGAGCAATCAGCCCCAGCATTTT
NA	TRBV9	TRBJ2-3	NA	CASSVSPRESDTQYF	TGTGCCAGCAGCGTCAGTCCCCGGGAGTCAGATACGCAGTATTTT
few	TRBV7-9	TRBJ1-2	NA	CASSLAPTGSNYGYTF	TGTGCCAGCAGCTTAGCTCCGACAGGTTCTAACTATGGCTACACCTTC
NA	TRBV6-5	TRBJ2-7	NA	CASRGTGGEQYF	TGTGCCAGCAGGGGGACCGGAGGAGAGCAGTACTTC
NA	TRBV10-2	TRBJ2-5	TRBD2	CASSESAGGLMRETQYF	TGCGCCAGCAGTGAAAGCGCGGGAGGGTTGATGCGGGAGACCCAGTACTTC
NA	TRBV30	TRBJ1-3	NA	CAWSVRGGTGNTIYF	TGTGCCTGGAGTGTACGGGGAGGGACTGGAAACACCATATATTTT
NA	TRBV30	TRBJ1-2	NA	CAWRRPFSNYGYTF	TGTGCCTGGAGGAGGCCTTTTTCTAACTATGGCTACACCTTC
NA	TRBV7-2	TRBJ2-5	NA	CASSPCGWPTKTTQYF	TGTGCCAGCAGCCCGTGTGGGTGGCCCACCAAAACGACCCAGTACTTC
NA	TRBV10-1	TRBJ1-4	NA	CASSEYRTTSGEKLFF	TGCGCCAGCAGTGAGTACCGGACAACTTCGGGCGAAAAACTGTTTTTT
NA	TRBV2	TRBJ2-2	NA	CASSPRGGTGELFF	TGTGCCAGCAGCCCCAGGGGAGGCACCGGGGAGCTGTTTTTT
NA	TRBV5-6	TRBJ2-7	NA	CASSSPGSYEQYF	TGTGCCAGCAGCTCTCCGGGCTCCTACGAGCAGTACTTC
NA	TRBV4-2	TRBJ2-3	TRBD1	CASSQAGTGELTDTQYF	TGTGCCAGCAGCCAAGCCGGGACAGGAGAACTCACAGATACGCAGTATTTT
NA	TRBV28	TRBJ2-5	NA	CASSSIGGLETQYF	TGTGCCAGCAGTTCCATAGGGGGATTGGAGACCCAGTACTTC
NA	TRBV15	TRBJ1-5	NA	CATSRGTQPQHF	TGTGCCACCAGCAGAGGCACTCAGCCCCAGCATTTT
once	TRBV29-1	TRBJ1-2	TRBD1	CSAYGTGNGYTF	TGCAGCGCCTACGGGACAGGGAATGGCTACACCTTC
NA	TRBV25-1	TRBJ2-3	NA	CASSVGGSTDTQYF	TGTGCCAGCAGCGTTGGGGGCAGCACAGATACGCAGTATTTT
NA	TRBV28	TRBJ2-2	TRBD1	CASRTPGQGSNTGELFF	TGTGCCAGCAGGACTCCGGGACAGGGATCGAACACCGGGGAGCTGTTTTTT
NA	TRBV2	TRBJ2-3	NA	CASTPRRGGQDTQYF	TGTGCCAGCACCCCAAGGCGGGGAGGACAAGATACGCAGTATTTT
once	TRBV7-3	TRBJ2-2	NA	CASSFGGTGELFF	TGTGCCAGCAGCTTCGGGGGCACCGGGGAGCTGTTTTTT